A single sample gave rise to the 6 T cell receptor beta chains below, sequenced in a study of blood T cell repertoires in COVID-19. Clones were read by immunoSEQ multiplex PCR, and TCRdb kept only the in-frame ones, dropping some. The sample carries 130,000 to 150,000 clones, about 88% recorded once. Material for sequencing was peripheral blood. These receptors originate from a human donor in a cohort sampled during active COVID-19.

V and J are TRBV4-3 and TRBJ1-2; TRBD1 matches at 9 bases. The J segment lost 2 bases and the V segment lost 1 base, leaving 5 bases of the junction unmatched. This CDR3 contains 16 residues. CDR1 and CDR2 from the germline V gene are LGHNA and YSLEER. The CDR3 region is CASSQALGQGNYGYTF. The CDR3 DNA reads TGCGCCAGCAGCCAAGCCCTAGGACAGGGGAACTATGGCTACACCTTC.

This sequence joins TRBV6-1 and TRBJ1-4; D gene unclear. The CDR3 has 15 residues. V dropped 2 bases and J dropped 7 bases, with 14 bases sitting between them. Germline V gene data show CDR1 as MNHNS and CDR2 as SASEGT. The CDR3 loop is CASSELGYEGEKLFF. CDR3 DNA: TGTGCCAGCAGTGAATTAGGGTACGAGGGTGAAAAACTGTTTTTT.

The rearrangement joins TRBV3-1 (or the pseudogene TRBV3-2) to TRBJ1-3; D might be TRBD1 (5 bases). The CDR3 runs to 13 residues. Trimming cost V 8 bases and J 1 base, with 9 bases left between them. In germline, CDR1 is LGHDT, CDR2 YNNKEL (reference sequence). The CDR3 here is CASGGVSGNTIYF. CDR3 coding DNA: TGTGCCAGCGGGGGGGTTTCTGGAAACACCATATATTTT.

This chain joins TRBV30 and TRBJ1-6, with 7 bases identical to TRBD1. Trimming took 7 bases from V and 8 from J; bases not matched to a gene: 8. From germline, CDR1 is GTSNPN and CDR2 SVGIG (reference sequence). The CDR3 is 13 amino acids. The CDR3 region has the DNA TGTGCCTTTCTCGACAGGGTGTATTCACCCCTCCACTTT. Amino acid sequence: CAFLDRVYSPLHF.

This chain connects TRBV3-1 (or the pseudogene TRBV3-2) to TRBJ2-7; possibly TRBD2 for D (5 bases). The CDR3 spans 15 residues. V was clipped by 0 bases and J by 2 bases, with 11 bases between them. In germline, CDR1 is LGHDT, CDR2 YNNKEL (reference sequence). The CDR3 here is CASSQEVVATYEQYF. The DNA of the CDR3 is TGTGCCAGCAGCCAAGAAGTGGTAGCGACCTACGAGCAGTACTTC.

The chain carries TRBV10-3 and TRBJ1-1, with D hard to call. The V gene's germline CDR1 is ENHRY and CDR2 SYGVKD. V dropped 3 bases and J dropped 3 bases, with 5 bases sitting between them. CDR3 length equals 12 residues. In nucleotides, the CDR3 is TGTGCCATCAGTGATTCGTACACTGAAGCTTTCTTT. Encoded protein: CAISDSYTEAFF.